These T cell receptor beta chains were read from a single sample in a study of blood T cell repertoires in COVID-19. Method: immunoSEQ multiplex PCR; TCRdb's copy keeps in-frame clones and lacks some. The sample carries under 200,000 clones, 75% to 85% recorded once. Sequences were obtained from peripheral blood. These receptors were taken from a woman between 40 and 55 years old with COVID-19, enrolled during active disease. Both conserved end residues are part of each CDR3. Each record gives: V gene, clone size, J gene, D gene, CDR3 protein, CDR3 DNA. D genes are given only for firm matches. For some rows the clone size is stated as once, few or many, or as a class when expanded; others skip it.

V: TRBV6-2/TRBV6-3
size: NA
J: TRBJ1-1
D: NA
CDR3: CASSYTGTLTEAFF
DNA: TGTGCCAGCAGTTACACAGGGACACTCACTGAAGCTTTCTTT

V: TRBV25-1
size: NA
J: TRBJ1-6
D: TRBD1
CDR3: CASRKGTGANSPLHF
DNA: TGTGCCAGCAGAAAGGGGACAGGAGCGAATTCACCCCTCCACTTT

V: TRBV3-1/TRBV3-2
size: NA
J: TRBJ2-2
D: NA
CDR3: CASSQGTTTGELFF
DNA: TGTGCCAGCAGCCAAGGGACTACTACCGGGGAGCTGTTTTTT

V: TRBV27
size: NA
J: TRBJ1-3
D: NA
CDR3: CASSLGGNLGNTIYF
DNA: TGTGCCAGCAGCCTAGGGGGAAATCTAGGAAACACCATATATTTT

V: TRBV30
size: NA
J: TRBJ1-2
D: NA
CDR3: CAWSRARGSGYTF
DNA: TGTGCCTGGAGTAGGGCCAGGGGTAGTGGCTACACCTTC

V: TRBV4-3
size: NA
J: TRBJ1-1
D: TRBD1
CDR3: CASSQGLGGTGTTEAFF
DNA: TGCGCCAGCAGCCAAGGCTTGGGTGGGACAGGGACGACTGAAGCTTTCTTT

V: TRBV5-4
size: NA
J: TRBJ1-2
D: TRBD1
CDR3: CASSSGGTNYGYTF
DNA: TGTGCCAGCAGCTCAGGGGGAACGAACTATGGCTACACCTTC

V: TRBV5-8
size: NA
J: TRBJ1-1
D: NA
CDR3: CASSPGGFSLNTEAFF
DNA: TGTGCCAGCAGCCCCGGGGGATTCTCCTTGAACACTGAAGCTTTCTTT

V: TRBV6-6
size: NA
J: TRBJ1-1
D: NA
CDR3: CASSPFGGLTDTEAFF
DNA: TGTGCCAGCAGTCCTTTTGGGGGGTTAACGGACACTGAAGCTTTCTTT

V: TRBV5-6
size: NA
J: TRBJ2-2
D: NA
CDR3: CASSPGQRGGELFF
DNA: TGTGCCAGCAGCCCTGGACAGAGGGGCGGGGAGCTGTTTTTT

V: TRBV18
size: NA
J: TRBJ1-1
D: NA
CDR3: CASSPPVNTEAFF
DNA: TGTGCCAGCTCACCCCCGGTGAACACTGAAGCTTTCTTT

V: TRBV29-1
size: few
J: TRBJ1-2
D: TRBD1
CDR3: CSLGDRDYGYTF
DNA: TGCAGCCTTGGGGACAGAGACTATGGCTACACCTTC

V: TRBV11-2
size: once
J: TRBJ2-1
D: TRBD2
CDR3: CASSLRETSGGNEQFF
DNA: TGTGCCAGCAGCTTAAGGGAGACTAGCGGGGGGAATGAGCAGTTCTTC

V: TRBV5-1
size: few
J: TRBJ2-2
D: TRBD1
CDR3: CASTLQGAAGELFF
DNA: TGCGCCAGCACCTTACAGGGGGCCGCCGGGGAGCTGTTTTTT

V: TRBV6-5
size: NA
J: TRBJ1-2
D: NA
CDR3: CASKRDNGRYGYTF
DNA: TGTGCCAGCAAGAGGGATAATGGCCGTTATGGCTACACCTTC

V: TRBV12-5
size: NA
J: TRBJ1-1
D: TRBD1
CDR3: CASGFHRGQPNTEAFF
DNA: TGTGCTAGTGGTTTCCACCGGGGACAGCCCAACACTGAAGCTTTCTTT

V: TRBV10-3
size: NA
J: TRBJ2-1
D: TRBD1
CDR3: CAIRDRESNEQFF
DNA: TGTGCCATCCGGGACAGGGAGTCCAATGAGCAGTTCTTC

V: TRBV4-2
size: NA
J: TRBJ1-1
D: NA
CDR3: CASSQDSGVNTEAFF
DNA: TGTGCCAGCAGCCAAGATTCGGGGGTGAACACTGAAGCTTTCTTT

V: TRBV6-5
size: NA
J: TRBJ2-1
D: TRBD2
CDR3: CASSPGTSGRGEQFF
DNA: TGTGCCAGCAGTCCCGGGACTAGCGGGAGAGGTGAGCAGTTCTTC

V: TRBV18
size: NA
J: TRBJ2-1
D: TRBD1
CDR3: CASSPTGDEQFF
DNA: TGTGCCAGCTCCCCGACAGGGGATGAGCAGTTCTTC

V: TRBV27
size: NA
J: TRBJ1-1
D: NA
CDR3: CASSFSGRDTEAFF
DNA: TGTGCCAGCAGTTTCTCCGGGAGAGACACTGAAGCTTTCTTT

V: TRBV5-1
size: NA
J: TRBJ1-3
D: NA
CDR3: CASSLDTSVWAGNTIYF
DNA: TGCGCCAGCAGCTTGGATACCAGTGTTTGGGCAGGAAACACCATATATTTT

V: TRBV21-1
size: NA
J: TRBJ1-6
D: NA
CDR3: CASSRKGRGCNSPLHF
DNA: TGTGCCAGCAGCCGTAAGGGTAGGGGCTGTAATTCACCCCTCCACTTT

V: TRBV18
size: NA
J: TRBJ1-6
D: TRBD1
CDR3: CASSPGQGQGSPLHF
DNA: TGTGCCAGCTCACCCGGACAGGGCCAGGGTTCACCCCTCCACTTT

V: TRBV7-2
size: NA
J: TRBJ1-3
D: NA
CDR3: CASSLVRAVPGNTIYF
DNA: TGTGCCAGCAGCTTAGTCAGGGCGGTCCCTGGAAACACCATATATTTT

V: TRBV9
size: NA
J: TRBJ1-1
D: TRBD1
CDR3: CASSTYPAGTGWENTEAFF
DNA: TGTGCCAGCAGCACGTACCCTGCCGGGACAGGGTGGGAGAACACTGAAGCTTTCTTT

V: TRBV5-1
size: NA
J: TRBJ1-1
D: NA
CDR3: CASSLGANTEAFF
DNA: TGCGCCAGCAGCTTGGGGGCGAACACTGAAGCTTTCTTT

V: TRBV3-1/TRBV3-2
size: NA
J: TRBJ2-3
D: NA
CDR3: CASSQENRWTDTQYF
DNA: TGTGCCAGCAGCCAAGAAAACAGGTGGACAGATACGCAGTATTTT

V: TRBV10-1
size: NA
J: TRBJ2-2
D: TRBD2
CDR3: CASSGLAGGSGELFF
DNA: TGCGCCAGCAGCGGACTAGCGGGAGGAAGCGGGGAGCTGTTTTTT

V: TRBV5-1
size: NA
J: TRBJ1-3
D: TRBD1
CDR3: CASSWDRNSGNTIYF
DNA: TGCGCCAGCAGCTGGGACAGGAACTCTGGAAACACCATATATTTT

V: TRBV4-1
size: NA
J: TRBJ1-1
D: TRBD1
CDR3: CASSQSGQGHTEAFF
DNA: TGCGCCAGCAGCCAATCCGGACAGGGGCACACTGAAGCTTTCTTT

V: TRBV18
size: NA
J: TRBJ1-1
D: NA
CDR3: CASSPRPRAEAFF
DNA: TGTGCCAGCTCACCACGCCCCAGGGCTGAAGCTTTCTTT

V: TRBV7-9
size: NA
J: TRBJ2-3
D: TRBD2
CDR3: CASSFRTSVTDTQYF
DNA: TGTGCCAGCAGCTTTCGGACTAGCGTTACAGATACGCAGTATTTT

V: TRBV29-1
size: few
J: TRBJ1-3
D: TRBD1
CDR3: CSVVGQFSGNTIYF
DNA: TGCAGCGTTGTGGGACAGTTCTCTGGAAACACCATATATTTT

V: TRBV13
size: NA
J: TRBJ2-5
D: NA
CDR3: CASSNQKDSYQETQYF
DNA: TGTGCCAGCAGTAACCAGAAGGACAGCTACCAAGAGACCCAGTACTTC

V: TRBV6-6
size: NA
J: TRBJ2-7
D: TRBD2
CDR3: CASSGTSGTEQYF
DNA: TGTGCCAGCAGCGGAACTAGCGGGACAGAGCAGTACTTC

V: TRBV9
size: NA
J: TRBJ1-1
D: NA
CDR3: CASSVALGHMNTEAFF
DNA: TGTGCCAGCAGCGTAGCGTTAGGACACATGAACACTGAAGCTTTCTTT

V: TRBV27
size: once
J: TRBJ1-1
D: TRBD1
CDR3: CASSPGTGGGSTEAFF
DNA: TGTGCCAGCAGTCCCGGGACAGGGGGGGGAAGCACTGAAGCTTTCTTT

V: TRBV5-1
size: NA
J: TRBJ1-4
D: TRBD1
CDR3: CASSLAGTATNEKLFF
DNA: TGCGCCAGCAGCTTGGCCGGGACAGCGACTAATGAAAAACTGTTTTTT

V: TRBV21-1
size: NA
J: TRBJ2-3
D: NA
CDR3: CASTQGQGRTDTQYF
DNA: TGTGCCAGCACCCAAGGACAGGGACGCACAGATACGCAGTATTTT

V: TRBV30
size: NA
J: TRBJ2-3
D: NA
CDR3: CAWTRFTNTDTQYF
DNA: TGTGCCTGGACGAGGTTTACCAACACAGATACGCAGTATTTT

V: TRBV15
size: NA
J: TRBJ2-7
D: NA
CDR3: CATSGRREKYEQYF
DNA: TGTGCCACCAGCGGACGACGGGAGAAATACGAGCAGTACTTC

V: TRBV12-3/TRBV12-4
size: NA
J: TRBJ1-2
D: NA
CDR3: CASSISGDGYTF
DNA: TGTGCCAGCAGTATCTCAGGGGATGGCTACACCTTC

V: TRBV2
size: NA
J: TRBJ2-4
D: NA
CDR3: CASTQGGGWSIQYF
DNA: TGTGCCAGCACTCAAGGGGGGGGTTGGAGCATTCAGTACTTC

V: TRBV11-1
size: NA
J: TRBJ2-7
D: NA
CDR3: CASSPREGSLSYEQYF
DNA: TGTGCCAGCAGTCCACGCGAGGGATCTCTTTCCTACGAGCAGTACTTC

V: TRBV4-2
size: NA
J: TRBJ1-1
D: TRBD1
CDR3: CASSQDRGQLEAFF
DNA: TGTGCCAGCAGCCAAGATCGGGGACAGTTAGAAGCTTTCTTT

V: TRBV7-2
size: NA
J: TRBJ2-3
D: NA
CDR3: CASSLVAADTQYF
DNA: TGTGCCAGCAGCTTAGTGGCGGCAGATACGCAGTATTTT

V: TRBV30
size: NA
J: TRBJ2-5
D: NA
CDR3: CAWNSYQETQYF
DNA: TGTGCCTGGAATTCGTACCAAGAGACCCAGTACTTC

V: TRBV2
size: NA
J: TRBJ2-3
D: NA
CDR3: CASSATSGDTQYF
DNA: TGTGCCAGCAGTGCCACCTCAGGAGATACGCAGTATTTT

V: TRBV2
size: NA
J: TRBJ1-3
D: NA
CDR3: CASRIQGPGNTIYF
DNA: TGTGCCAGCAGGATTCAGGGTCCCGGAAACACCATATATTTT